This T cell receptor beta chain was recorded in a study of T cell repertoires in cytomegalovirus infection. Study-wide findings and caveats: Cumulative frequency of public TCR beta families picked out carriers of CMV plus the relevant HLA.

Using its own MiXCR run on the reads, TCRdb lists one record per CDR3 protein. The sample consists of about 310,000 distinct CDR3 sequences, approximately 25% of them appearing once. Trimming shortened V by 3 bases and J by 0 bases, and 13 bases separated the two germline ends. The CDR3 is made up of 15 amino acids. Germline CDR1 reads SQVTM; CDR2 reads ANQGSEA. The table lists this clonotype with a few counts. Its antigen is still unknown. V and J are TRBV29-1 and TRBJ2-3, with D possibly matching TRBD2 (5 bases). This clonotype was obtained from a human donor in good health (CMV status not recorded). Some clones in this sample may be carry-over from other donors' samples. Source: cultured PBMCs, taken from culture after CMV antigen stimulation. Here the CDR3 DNA reads TGCAGCGTTGACTGGTCGGGGAGAAGCACAGATACGCAGTATTTT. Its translation: CSVDWSGRSTDTQYF.